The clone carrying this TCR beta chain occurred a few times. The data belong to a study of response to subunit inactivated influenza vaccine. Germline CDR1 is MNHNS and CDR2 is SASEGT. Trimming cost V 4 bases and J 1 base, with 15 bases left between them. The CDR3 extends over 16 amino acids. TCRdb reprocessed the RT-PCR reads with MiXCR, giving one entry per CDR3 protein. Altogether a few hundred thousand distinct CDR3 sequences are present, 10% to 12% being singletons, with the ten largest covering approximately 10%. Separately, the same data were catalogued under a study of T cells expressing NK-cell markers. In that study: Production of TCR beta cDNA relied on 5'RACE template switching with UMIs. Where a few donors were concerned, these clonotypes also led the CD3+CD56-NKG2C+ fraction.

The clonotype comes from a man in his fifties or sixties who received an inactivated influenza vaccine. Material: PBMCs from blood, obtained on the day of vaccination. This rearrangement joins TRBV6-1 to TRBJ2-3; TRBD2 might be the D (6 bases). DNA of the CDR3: TGTGCCAGCAGTGCCGGCGTCGGCGGGGGCACAGATACGCAGTATTTT. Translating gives CASSAGVGGGTDTQYF.